These 22 T cell receptor beta chains originate from one sample sequenced in a study of shared clonotypes between healthy human individuals. Generated by immunoSEQ multiplex PCR, the TCRdb table keeps only in-frame clones and is missing some. The sample has about 2.1 million clones, just over 90% seen once. It was CD45RO-negative cells, positively selected for CCR7, that made up naive CD8 cells, with terminally differentiated effector memory CD45RA+ cells excluded. Sequenced sample: naive CD8+ T cells from PBMCs. These receptor sequences come from a man younger than 35 in good health. Some clones in this sample may be carry-over from other donors' samples.

V gene TRBV6-6 combines with J gene TRBJ1-1; the D gene is possibly TRBD1 (5 bases). This CDR3 contains 14 residues. The germline V gene encodes CDR1 MNHNY and CDR2 SVGAGI (reference sequence). Trimming removed 6 bases at V and 8 bases at J, with 19 bases between. In DNA form, the CDR3 reads TGTGCCAGCAGCGACCATGCCGGGGGGGTGGAAGCTTTCTTT. It encodes CASSDHAGGVEAFF.

This chain connects TRBV5-4 to TRBJ2-2; 14 bases are a match to TRBD2. The CDR3 sequence is 16 residues long. V lost 4 bases and J lost 7; bases outside the gene matches: 6. Germline V CDR1 and CDR2: SGHNT, YYREEE (reference sequence). CDR3 sequence (DNA): TGTGCCAGCAGCGCGGGACTAGCGGGGGAGGACGGGGAGCTGTTTTTT. Protein: CASSAGLAGEDGELFF.

This clone was detected only once. The chain uses TRBV15 and TRBJ2-3; 11 bases map to TRBD2. Germline CDR1 reads LNHNV; CDR2 reads YYDKDF (reference sequence). V lost 2 bases to trimming and J lost 6 bases; unmatched junction nucleotides: 10. CDR3 length: 17 residues. The CDR3 DNA reads TGTGCCACCAGCAGACCTTTAGCGGGAGGGTCCAAGGATACGCAGTATTTT. Translating it yields CATSRPLAGGSKDTQYF.

A single count supports this clone. This chain joins TRBV9 and TRBJ2-3; D possibly uses TRBD1 or TRBD2 (7 bases each). The ends were cut back, 2 bases at V and 3 bases at J, with 13 bases in the middle. CDR1 is SGDLS, CDR2 YYNGEE, per germline. This CDR3 contains 15 residues. The CDR3 reads CASSVNRGGTDTQYF. DNA for the CDR3: TGTGCCAGCAGCGTTAACAGGGGAGGGACAGATACGCAGTATTTT.

The chain recombines TRBV7-9 with TRBJ2-7, with 8 bases identical to TRBD2. The CDR3 contains 14 residues. V shed 5 bases and J 5 bases; nucleotides not matched to a gene: 8. Germline values: CDR1 SEHNR, CDR2 FQNEAQ (reference sequence). CDR3 amino acids: CASSHSGSVHEQYF. In nucleotides, the CDR3 is TGTGCCAGCAGCCACAGCGGGAGCGTCCACGAGCAGTACTTC.

The chain combines TRBV9 with TRBJ2-7, with TRBD2 matching 7 bases. In germline, CDR1 is SGDLS, CDR2 YYNGEE. The CDR3 loop spans 14 amino acids. V was pared by 3 bases and J by 5 bases, with 8 bases of the junction left unmatched. CDR3 nucleotides: TGTGCCAGCAGCGGGGGAGGGCCCACGGACGAGCAGTACTTC. Translated: CASSGGGPTDEQYF.

The rearrangement links TRBV6-5 to TRBJ1-1, with TRBD1 as a possible D gene (5 bases). This CDR3 region has 15 residues. V lost 6 bases and J lost 0, with 14 bases in between. Germline V lookup: CDR1 MNHEY, CDR2 SVGAGI. The CDR3: CASRWGEGLNTEAFF. The CDR3 coding sequence is TGTGCCAGCAGGTGGGGGGAGGGCTTGAACACTGAAGCTTTCTTT.

This chain joins TRBV27 and TRBJ2-1; TRBD1 matches 10 bases. Germline CDR1 reads MNHEY; CDR2 reads SMNVEV (reference sequence). With V trimmed by 9 bases and J by 2 bases, 4 bases remained unmatched. The CDR3 has 14 amino acids. DNA for the CDR3: TGTGCCAGTAAGACAGGGGGCGCCTACAATGAGCAGTTCTTC. Its protein product is CASKTGGAYNEQFF.

The rearrangement uses TRBV9 and TRBJ2-2; possible D gene TRBD1, 5 bases. V dropped 0 bases and J dropped 5 bases, with 11 bases sitting between them. Per germline, CDR1 SGDLS and CDR2 YYNGEE. The CDR3 is 15 amino acids. The CDR3 DNA follows: TGTGCCAGCAGCGTAGTGTTTGGGGCTACCGGGGAGCTGTTTTTT. Translating it yields CASSVVFGATGELFF. The complete variable domain, with remaining parts taken from reference TRBV9 and TRBJ2-2, reads DSGVTQTPKHLITATGQRVTLRCSPRSGDLSVYWYQQSLDQGLQFLIQYYNGEERAKGNILERFSAQQFPDLHSELNLSSLELGDSALYFCASSVVFGATGELFFGEGSRLTVL.

The chain carries TRBV11-1 and TRBJ2-1, with 7 bases fitting TRBD1. This CDR3 region has 13 residues. Germline V gene sequence: CDR1 SGHAT, CDR2 FQDESV (reference sequence). The V gene end was trimmed by 3 bases and the J gene end by 9 bases; junction bases not matched to a gene: 5. The CDR3 nucleotides are TGTGCCAGCAGCTTCGGGACAGCCCCTGAGCAGTTCTTC. Translated, it gives CASSFGTAPEQFF.

The chain links TRBV27 to TRBJ2-3; 9 bases map to TRBD1. The CDR3 is 17 residues long. Unmatched junction bases numbered 17, after V lost 5 bases and J lost 8 bases. CDR1 and CDR2 (germline): MNHEY, SMNVEV (reference sequence). The CDR3 DNA follows: TGTGCCAGCAGTGCGACACAGGGGGCACTAGGGGCCGGTACGCAGTATTTT. Its protein product is CASSATQGALGAGTQYF.

The CDR3 region has the DNA TGTGCCAGCAGGCAAAACAGGGGGCTCGGCTCCTACAATGAGCAGTTCTTC. Translation gives CASRQNRGLGSYNEQFF. The chain carries TRBV27 and TRBJ2-1; 9 nucleotides agree with TRBD1. CDR3 length equals 17 residues. Trimming took 6 bases from V and 0 from J; bases not matched to a gene: 9. Germline CDR1 and CDR2: MNHEY and SMNVEV (reference sequence).

The chain employs TRBV25-1 and TRBJ2-3; TRBD1 might be the D (5 bases). Germline-derived CDR1 and CDR2 are MGHDK and SYGVNS. Trimming took off 2 bases at V and 8 bases at J, with 14 bases between the two ends. The CDR3 has 14 residues. CDR3 nucleotide sequence: TGTGCCAGCAGTGAACGACAGTCCCAGGGTACGCAGTATTTT. Residues: CASSERQSQGTQYF. Variable domain in full (rest from reference TRBV25-1 and TRBJ2-3): EADIYQTPRYLVIGTGKKITLECSQTMGHDKMYWYQQDPGMELHLIHYSYGVNSTEKGDLSSESTVSRIRTEHFPLTLESARPSHTSQYLCASSERQSQGTQYFGPGTRLTVL.

V is TRBV11-2 and J is TRBJ2-7; a weak D match, TRBD2 (6 bases). Germline V gene data show CDR1 as SGHAT and CDR2 as FQNNGV. Trimming took off 5 bases at V and 4 bases at J, with 15 bases between the two ends. This CDR3 has 14 residues. CDR3 sequence reads: CASSPGRGWYEQYF. The CDR3 DNA follows: TGTGCCAGCAGCCCCGGACGGGGGTGGTACGAGCAGTACTTC.

This clone appeared a single time. V and J are TRBV6-5 and TRBJ1-4; weak D call: TRBD1 (6 bases). The length of the CDR3 is 14 residues. Trimming shortened V by 6 bases and J by 7 bases, and 15 bases separated the two germline ends. Per germline, CDR1 MNHEY and CDR2 SVGAGI. Here the CDR3 reads CASSQVAGVEKLFF. The CDR3 DNA sequence: TGTGCCAGCAGCCAAGTGGCAGGGGTTGAAAAACTGTTTTTT.

The V call is TRBV18, the J call TRBJ2-7; D might be TRBD1 (5 bases). V was trimmed by 3 bases and J by 1 base, leaving 13 bases between them. Germline CDR1 and CDR2: KGHSH and LQKENI. The CDR3 sequence is 15 residues long. CDR3 sequence (DNA): TGTGCCAGCTCACCCTCCCCGGCAGGGTCCTACGAGCAGTACTTC. This translates into CASSPSPAGSYEQYF.

The J gene is TRBJ2-7, the V gene TRBV4-1; 8 bases are shared with TRBD2. V shed 3 bases and J 5 bases; nucleotides not matched to a gene: 6. There are 14 residues in the CDR3. Germline loops: CDR1 MGHRA, CDR2 YSYEKL. The CDR3 sequence: CASSQGAGVDEQYF. The CDR3 nucleotides are TGCGCCAGCAGCCAGGGAGCGGGAGTGGACGAGCAGTACTTC.

The genes are TRBV7-2 and TRBJ2-1, with D possibly being TRBD1 (6 bases). The CDR3 is made up of 13 amino acids. Trimming took off 1 base at V and 6 bases at J, with 7 bases between the two ends. Germline assignment: CDR1 SGHTA and CDR2 FQGNSA. This CDR3 reads CASSLGGPNEQFF. Here the CDR3 DNA reads TGTGCCAGCAGCTTAGGGGGGCCCAATGAGCAGTTCTTC.

This chain connects TRBV4-1 to TRBJ2-2; maybe TRBD2 (6 bases). Trimming cost V 5 bases and J 4 bases, with 11 bases left between them. Germline-derived CDR1 and CDR2 are MGHRA and YSYEKL. CDR3 size: 14 residues. CDR3 DNA: TGCGCCAGCAGCTACGGGAGTAGCACCGGGGAGCTGTTTTTT. Encoded protein: CASSYGSSTGELFF.

Here the CDR3 DNA reads TGTGCCAGCAGCTCGACAGGCTCTTCTAGGGGAGCTTTCTTT. This sequence encodes CASSSTGSSRGAFF. The V gene is TRBV11-2, the J gene TRBJ1-1; maybe TRBD1 (6 bases). Trimming removed 4 bases from V and 10 bases from J, with 19 bases in between. Germline-derived CDR1 and CDR2 are SGHAT and FQNNGV. CDR3 size: 14 residues. Variable domain in full (rest from reference TRBV11-2 and TRBJ1-1): EAGVAQSPRYKIIEKRQSVAFWCNPISGHATLYWYQQILGQGPKLLIQFQNNGVVDDSQLPKDRFSAERLKGVDSTLKIQPAKLEDSAVYLCASSSTGSSRGAFFGQGTRLTVV.

This rearrangement joins TRBV4-3 to TRBJ2-5; 12 bases are a match to TRBD2. Losses at the gene ends were 2 bases for V and 5 bases for J; bases not matched to a gene: 3. The CDR3 loop spans 15 amino acids. Germline V gives CDR1 LGHNA, CDR2 YSLEER. The CDR3 protein is CASSQMTSGSETQYF. The CDR3 bases are TGCGCCAGCAGCCAAATGACTAGCGGGAGTGAGACCCAGTACTTC.

About this clone itself: This sample also contains other DNA sequences that code for the same CDR3. The rearrangement uses TRBV27 and TRBJ2-3; possibly TRBD1 or TRBD2 for D (5 bases each). Germline V gene sequence: CDR1 MNHEY, CDR2 SMNVEV (reference sequence). Trimming removed 5 bases at V and 8 bases at J, with 11 bases between. The CDR3 has 12 residues. The CDR3 DNA follows: TGTGCCAGCAGTCTCGGGGCGGGTACGCAGTATTTT. This translates into CASSLGAGTQYF.